This T cell receptor (beta chain) was sequenced in a study of cytomegalovirus exposure and HLA in healthy donors (dated by TCRdb to about 2017). Broadly, across the study: According to an earlier analysis of several hundred of the donors, about 179 million T cells yielded 120 million or so unique TCR beta sequences and about 300 Gb of sequence data. An early release covering roughly 640 HLA-typed donors comprised approximately 300 gigabases of sequencing data and approximately 85 million unique TCR sequences. Of the roughly 400 genotyped donors, approximately 80% fell in the genetic ancestry cluster associated with self-reported Caucasian donors. The study was designed to test whether signatures of past pathogen exposure could be identified by cataloging public T cell receptors. The study used immunosequencing to profile the T cell repertoires of approximately 630 subjects and linked those repertoires to cytomegalovirus serostatus. Along with the roughly 610-subject first cohort, a separate validation cohort of about 110 different subjects was used. To predict cytomegalovirus infection status, the study brought together high-throughput TCR immunosequencing, statistical association of individual TCRs with disease status, and machine learning. In a later analysis, previously published TCR beta repertoires from some 640 donors were re-analyzed and high-resolution HLA genotyping was added so that TCR occurrence patterns could be studied. The later analysis used no new phenotypic data to find candidate immune exposures, relying instead on TCR beta sequences and their occurrence across donors. An earlier analysis of some 500 of the donors applied high-throughput TCR beta sequencing to assess whether each TCR beta V gene segment acted as functional or pseudogenic. Alongside the repertoire data, information on donor age, sex, ethnicity and CMV serostatus was compiled. In a later genetic analysis, genome-wide SNP genotypes for about three fifths of the 666 donors were used, and that subset was treated as a discovery cohort. All discovery cohort repertoires had been generated on a single sequencing platform. HLA typing covered class I and class II loci at four-digit resolution. The number of typed donors differed by locus: about 620-630 for A, B, C, DRB1 and DQB1; 500 to 550 for DQA1; some 590 for DPA1; and some 450 for DPB1. Because of strong linkage in the cohort, roughly five DR-DQ haplotypes were treated as single units for association and clustering. Across under 500 genotyped donors of the cohort, an average of about 240,000 unique TCR beta nucleotide sequences per donor were sequenced, and 15% to 20% of those sequences were non-productive.

Library generation was performed with the immunoSEQ multiplex PCR assay. For the multiplex PCR, a mixture combining 60 forward primers for TCR Vbeta segments and 13 reverse primers for TCR Jbeta segments was used. Amplification of the CDR3 region of rearranged TCR beta genes was performed with a multiplex PCR assay on genomic DNA. Amplified TCR beta libraries were sequenced as 87-base-pair reads on the Illumina HiSeq System. From the authors' description of their analysis: In a later analysis, tens of millions of unique TCR beta chains were counted across the roughly 610 repertoires, and roughly 10 million of these chains were shared by at least two donors. Raw reads were error-corrected and collapsed into unique sequences by a nearest-neighbor algorithm in which closely related sequences were merged to remove PCR and sequencing errors. Alignment of CDR3 sequences to IMGT reference sequences was used to assign V, D and J gene segments. For a sequence to be retained, a match of at least six nucleotides was required to both a V gene segment and a J gene segment. Rearrangements were called productive when the CDR3 lacked stop codons and stayed in frame with V and J; all others were non-productive. CDR3 was defined according to IMGT convention as the region running from the second conserved V-encoded cysteine to the conserved J-encoded phenylalanine. Sequences without an unambiguous match to a single V gene segment were excluded from the earlier analysis of about 640 of the donors. An earlier analysis of a few hundred of the donors called V segments functional above 56.7% productive rearrangements and segregating when the between-donor standard deviation exceeded 5%. A statistical classification framework was built to diagnose cytomegalovirus status from the catalog of TCR beta chain sequences. A later analysis assigned V and J genes by comparing TCR nucleotide sequences with IMGT/GENE-DB human TR gene sequences. Using the TCRdist pipeline, a later analysis assigned CDR3 sequences along with most-parsimonious VDJ recombination scenarios. In a later analysis, every TCR beta chain was defined by the combination of its CDR3 amino acid sequence and its V-gene family, and reads without a unique V-gene family were dropped. A later analysis removed 450 to 600 highly shared, low-generation-probability nucleotide sequences to deal with suspected cross-contamination and a sequencing artifact. For each public chain, a later analysis derived a clonal expansion index from normalized ranks of inferred template counts within each repertoire. In a later analysis, generation probabilities were computed with a VDJ recombination model fitted to out-of-frame rearrangements, and the resulting probabilities were checked against IGoR. Hypergeometric tests were used in a later analysis to score TCR-TCR, TCR-HLA and TCR-CMV co-occurrence, with a repertoire-size bias correction applied to the TCR pairs. False discovery rates were estimated in a later analysis by permuting HLA or CMV assignments 20 times. In a later analysis, co-occurring TCRs were grouped using DBSCAN, and TCRdist sequence similarity was added for clustering within HLA-allele-positive subsets. For co-occurrence clustering, repertoires with fewer than 30,000 or more than 120,000 public chains were excluded, along with several repertoires with anomalous nucleotide sharing. Here the immuneACCESS table is served through TCRdb, limited to in-frame sequences with V and J called. Missing clones are a known gap in these copies; in checked studies unresolved V genes cover under half, and the rest lacks a known reason. V, J and clone size derive from that table, while D and trimming were established from the DNA sequence. The sample table contains fewer than 120,000 clones; only one count was recorded for about 80% of them. The ten largest clones capture under 3% of the sample.

General findings and caveats noted by the study authors: In the study, around 150 TCR beta chains were listed as associated with cytomegalovirus. This cohort had only TCR beta chains sequenced, and the lack of alpha or paired-chain data limited which features could be detected. In a later genetic analysis, a missense DCLRE1C variant was associated with V-gene and J-gene trimming of TCR beta chains, and the association was replicated in an independent cohort. Three of the identified cytomegalovirus-associated TCR beta chains were confirmed in vitro to be specific for cytomegalovirus antigens. Across donors, most TCR sequences were observed very rarely, whereas some public TCRs were present in many individuals. The sequencing pipeline was judged likely to have produced a cluster of highly shared sequence variants as a technical artifact. When HLA alleles, especially DR and DQ, strongly co-occurred, TCR associations were difficult to assign to individual alleles. The only immune exposure information available for the cohort was CMV serostatus. Compared with equally common non-associated chains, HLA-associated TCR beta chains in a later analysis were more clonally expanded and had lower generation probabilities. The classifier was reported to diagnose cytomegalovirus status with high specificity and sensitivity in both the original and validation cohorts. A later analysis found that TCR association rates varied across HLA loci, with DRB1 alleles showing the most associated TCRs and HLA-C alleles the fewest. Specific HLA alleles were associated with over 15,000 TCR beta sequences at a false discovery rate of 0.05 in a later analysis. The presence/absence analyses assumed that sequencing depth was roughly uniform across donors, and that assumption may not be true. Over 15 rarely observed V segments, including chromosome 9 orphons, were excluded from the earlier analysis of a few hundred of the donors because counts were too low. In a later analysis, several top co-occurrence clusters were reported to appear linked to parvovirus B19, influenza, CMV and Epstein-Barr virus. HLA typing was unavailable for some donors at each locus, so association tests used only the typed subset. The 87-base-pair reads could not distinguish some IMGT-functional V segments, including TRBV6-2 and TRBV6-3, so those segments were excluded. In an earlier analysis of about 600 of the donors, most TCR beta V segments appeared in productive rearrangements about 87% or about 30% of the time, broadly matching IMGT annotations. Most CMV-associated TCR beta chains appeared to be HLA-restricted in a later analysis, and the HLA associations seemed to be driven largely by CMV exposure. The authors suggested that the approach could potentially be generalized to other disease states and immunological phenotypes. Correlated functional status among segregating V segments might reflect linkage disequilibrium, but an unknown experimental factor could not be ruled out. A further reported finding was that TCR beta sequences accurately predicted the HLA-A and HLA-B alleles for most subjects in the first cohort. According to a later genetic analysis, donors in an Asian-associated ancestry cluster had fewer N-insertions in productive TCRs than the roughly 670-donor mean.

Of note for this clone: It has no known antigen specificity. It has no much larger one-base neighbor in the sample; base qualities were not kept.

The cohort consisted of fewer than 700 healthy bone marrow donors. All cohort members were sampled while nominally healthy, although unrecorded immune exposures were likely present. The donor tested CMV seropositive and was one of the 289 seropositive cohort members. A peripheral blood sample was provided by each donor, and peripheral blood mononuclear cells were used for TCR beta sequencing. The Qiagen DNeasy Blood Extraction Kit was used to extract genomic DNA from the blood cell samples. CDR1 and CDR2, looked up from the germline V gene (reference sequence), are LNHDA and SQIVND. Reading from cysteine to phenylalanine, the CDR3 counts 15 amino acids. Kept here is only the CDR3 DNA, which spans 45 bases and is read in frame from base 1. At the junction V is shortened by 3 bases and J by 2 bases, with 13 bases in between.

The sequence links TRBV19 to TRBJ1-1; the D gene assignment is ambiguous. The sequenced sample consisted of PBMCs. The sequence came from a woman aged 60-75 years in good health and CMV-seropositive. CDR3 reads: CASSIGPNANTEAFF. The DNA sequence is given as TGTGCCAGTAGTATTGGGCCAAACGCCAACACTGAAGCTTTCTTT. Supplemented by the reference TRBV19 and TRBJ1-1 proteins around the CDR3, the complete variable domain is DGGITQSPKYLFRKEGQNVTLSCEQNLNHDAMYWYRQDPGQGLRLIYYSQIVNDFQKGDIAEGYSVSREKKESFPLTVTSAQKNPTAFYLCASSIGPNANTEAFFGQGTRLTVV.